This T cell receptor (beta chain) was captured by sequencing in a study of T cell repertoires in cytomegalovirus infection. Study-wide context: CMV epitopes used comprised recently identified HLA-C-restricted ones and well-studied HLA-B-restricted ones. Signatures in public TCR beta sequences pointed to both CMV infection and matching HLA type. The study, taken as a whole, reports: In two of eight donors, the top clonotype was HLA-C-restricted CMV-specific. CMV carriers having the relevant HLA were flagged by cumulative public TCR beta family frequency.

Trimming took 3 bases from V and 2 from J, leaving 8 bases between them. This CDR3 has 13 amino acids. Germline CDR1 ENHRY, CDR2 SYGVKD. TCRdb used MiXCR to reprocess the reads, holding one entry per CDR3 protein. The repertoire holds 100,000 to 150,000 distinct CDR3 sequences, with approximately 30% as singletons. Turning to this clonotype: Its target is not known.

Sequenced here: CD8+ T cells from cultured PBMCs, sampled from culture after CMV antigen stimulation. The genes are TRBV10-3 and TRBJ2-7; D gene unclear. The sequence came from a human donor in good health (CMV status not recorded). Some clones in this sample may be carry-over from other donors' samples. The CDR3 is CAISDDGAYEQYF. In DNA form, the CDR3 reads TGTGCCATCAGTGACGACGGAGCCTACGAGCAGTACTTC.